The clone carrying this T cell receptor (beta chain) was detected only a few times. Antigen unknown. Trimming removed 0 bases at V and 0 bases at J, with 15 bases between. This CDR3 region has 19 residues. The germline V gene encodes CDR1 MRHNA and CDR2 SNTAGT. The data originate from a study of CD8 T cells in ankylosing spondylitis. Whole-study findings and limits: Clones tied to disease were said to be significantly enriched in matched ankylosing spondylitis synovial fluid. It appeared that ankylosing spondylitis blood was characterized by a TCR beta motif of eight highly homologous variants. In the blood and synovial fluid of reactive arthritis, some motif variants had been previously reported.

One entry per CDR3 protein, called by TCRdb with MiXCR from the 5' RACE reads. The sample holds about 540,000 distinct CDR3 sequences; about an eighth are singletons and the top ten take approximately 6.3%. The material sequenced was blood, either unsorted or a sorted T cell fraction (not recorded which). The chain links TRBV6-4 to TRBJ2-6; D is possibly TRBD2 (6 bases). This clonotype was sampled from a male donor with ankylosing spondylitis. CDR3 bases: TGTGCCAGCAGTGACTCTGTACCCGGGGGAGACTCTGGGGCCAACGTCCTGACTTTC. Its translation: CASSDSVPGGDSGANVLTF.